This TCR beta chain originates from a study of blood T cells in healthy people across ages. The CDR3 loop spans 15 amino acids. The germline gives CDR1 SGHTA, CDR2 FQGNSA. Isolated PBMCs totaled at least 7 million in each sample. Primers used in a second PCR of about 7 to 11 cycles were a sample-barcoded 5' primer and a J-beta primer mix. From the 5' RACE reads, TCRdb called clonotypes with MiXCR, one entry per CDR3 protein. This table has about 680,000 distinct CDR3 sequences, about half appearing once. This receptor was identified in a woman in her fifties or sixties in good health. Material for sequencing was blood. The chain employs TRBV7-2 and TRBJ2-5; TRBD2 agrees at 10 bases. The J call could be wrong; TRBJ2-7 is a better fit for the DNA end. CDR3 in DNA: TGTACCAGCAGCTTGGACCGCCGGACTAGCGGCGAGCAGTACTTC. Its translation: CTSSLDRRTSGEQYF.